One and the same sample provided the 29 T cell receptor beta chains below, sequenced in a study of cytomegalovirus exposure and HLA in healthy donors. The primer mix had 60 Vbeta and 13 Jbeta primers. Clones were read by immunoSEQ multiplex PCR, and TCRdb kept only the in-frame ones, dropping some. The sample has about 140,000 clones, roughly 73% seen once. Source material: PBMCs. The receptors derive from a man aged 35 to 55 in good health and CMV-seronegative.

The rearrangement joins TRBV7-6 to TRBJ1-4, with D maybe TRBD1 (5 bases). There are 15 residues in the CDR3. V was cut by 1 base and J by 3 bases, with 9 bases left in between. Looked up from germline, CDR1 is SGHVS and CDR2 is FNYEAQ. CDR3 nucleotide sequence: TGTGCCAGCAGCTTAGTTCGCAGGGCTAATGAAAAACTGTTTTTT. As protein: CASSLVRRANEKLFF.

This chain connects TRBV19 to TRBJ1-2, with D uncertain. The germline V and J ends were trimmed by 6 bases and 3 bases, with 17 bases remaining between them. CDR3 length: 15 amino acids. From germline, CDR1 is LNHDA and CDR2 SQIVND (reference sequence). The chain's CDR3 is CASSADRGIYYGYTF. The CDR3 DNA is TGTGCCAGTAGCGCAGATCGCGGAATTTACTATGGCTACACCTTC.

This clone was counted once. The chain carries TRBV10-3 and TRBJ1-1; 8 bases map to TRBD1. V trimming: 2 bases; J trimming: 3 bases; junction bases outside the gene matches: 5. CDR3 size: 15 residues. CDR1 and CDR2 from the germline V gene are ENHRY and SYGVKD. Written as DNA, the CDR3 is TGTGCCATCAGTGAGGGACAGGGACTTTACACTGAAGCTTTCTTT. Translation: CAISEGQGLYTEAFF.

The chain recombines TRBV9 with TRBJ2-2; 9 bases align to TRBD1. V was pared by 4 bases and J by 6 bases, with 4 bases of the junction left unmatched. The CDR3 loop spans 14 amino acids. Germline V gene sequence: CDR1 SGDLS, CDR2 YYNGEE. CDR3 residues: CASSSRTGAGELFF. CDR3 nucleotide sequence: TGTGCCAGCAGCTCACGGACAGGGGCCGGGGAGCTGTTTTTT. The whole variable domain, remainder taken from reference TRBV9 and TRBJ2-2, is DSGVTQTPKHLITATGQRVTLRCSPRSGDLSVYWYQQSLDQGLQFLIQYYNGEERAKGNILERFSAQQFPDLHSELNLSSLELGDSALYFCASSSRTGAGELFFGEGSRLTVL.

This clone was recorded only once. The chain couples TRBV11-2 to TRBJ2-5; D remains unclear. Trimming took 4 bases from V and 3 from J, leaving 12 bases between them. This CDR3 is 14 amino acids long. Germline V lookup: CDR1 SGHAT, CDR2 FQNNGV. The CDR3 coding sequence is TGTGCCAGCAGCTGGGTTAATGGAGAAGAGACCCAGTACTTC. The encoded protein is CASSWVNGEETQYF.

This clone was seen more than once but under ten times. This chain links TRBV6-5 with TRBJ1-4, with D possibly matching TRBD1 (5 bases). The CDR3 runs 15 residues. Trimming pared 2 bases from V and 3 bases from J, leaving 10 bases between. Per the germline V gene, CDR1 is MNHEY and CDR2 is SVGAGI. The CDR3, as DNA: TGTGCCAGCAGTTACGGGGGGGACGCTAATGAAAAACTGTTTTTT. Protein sequence: CASSYGGDANEKLFF.

The chain recombines TRBV19 with TRBJ1-3, with D possibly matching TRBD1 (6 bases). The CDR3 is made up of 14 amino acids. V gave up 6 bases and J gave up 6 bases, with 15 bases separating them. Germline CDR1 LNHDA, CDR2 SQIVND (reference sequence). DNA of the CDR3: TGTGCCAGTAGCCGCCCGTACAGGGAAAACACCATATATTTT. The encoded protein is CASSRPYRENTIYF.

The gene calls are TRBV7-9 and TRBJ2-2; D remains ambiguous. CDR1 is SEHNR and CDR2 is FQNEAQ in the germline V gene (reference sequence). The V and J ends lost 5 bases and 6 bases respectively, with 10 bases between them. The CDR3 totals 13 residues. DNA for the CDR3: TGTGCCAGCAGCCCTCCCGGTGCCGGGGAGCTGTTTTTT. It codes for CASSPPGAGELFF.

The genes are TRBV5-1 and TRBJ2-7, with TRBD2 matching over 13 bases. Germline V gene data show CDR1 as SGHRS and CDR2 as YFSETQ. The CDR3 has 15 amino acids. V lost 4 bases, J lost 2 bases, and 3 bases stayed unmatched. CDR3 protein: CASSPGLAGPYEQYF. DNA of the CDR3: TGCGCCAGCAGCCCGGGACTAGCGGGACCCTACGAGCAGTACTTC.

The V gene is TRBV28, the J gene TRBJ2-7; 8 bases map to TRBD1. The V and J ends lost 4 bases and 4 bases, in that order; junction bases with no gene match: 15. The CDR3 has 17 amino acids. The germline gives CDR1 MDHEN, CDR2 SYDVKM. CDR3 amino acids: CASSYLPFGQGAYEQYF. Written as DNA, the CDR3 is TGTGCCAGCAGTTACCTTCCGTTCGGTCAGGGGGCTTACGAGCAGTACTTC.

The CDR3 reads CASSLSDGRGEQYF. The CDR3 nucleotides read TGTGCCAGCAGCTTATCGGACGGACGAGGGGAGCAGTACTTC. The rearrangement uses TRBV7-9 and TRBJ2-7; TRBD2 is a possible D gene (5 bases). Trimming shortened V by 2 bases and J by 7 bases, and 15 bases separated the two germline ends. The CDR3 runs to 14 residues. Germline values: CDR1 SEHNR, CDR2 FQNEAQ (reference sequence).

The V and J genes are TRBV19 and TRBJ1-2; 9 bases map to TRBD1. The V and J ends lost 6 bases and 4 bases, in that order; junction bases with no gene match: 15. The CDR3 sequence is 17 residues long. The germline V gene encodes CDR1 LNHDA and CDR2 SQIVND (reference sequence). The CDR3 DNA is TGTGCCAGTAGCAATCCCCGCGACAGGGGGTCCTTCTATGGCTACACCTTC. This gives the protein CASSNPRDRGSFYGYTF. The complete variable domain, with remaining parts taken from reference TRBV19 and TRBJ1-2, reads DGGITQSPKYLFRKEGQNVTLSCEQNLNHDAMYWYRQDPGQGLRLIYYSQIVNDFQKGDIAEGYSVSREKKESFPLTVTSAQKNPTAFYLCASSNPRDRGSFYGYTFGSGTRLTVV.

V gene TRBV7-9 combines with J gene TRBJ1-4; D is undetermined. The CDR3 has 16 amino acids. V was cut by 0 bases and J by 6 bases, with 14 bases left in between. Germline V gene data show CDR1 as SEHNR and CDR2 as FQNEAQ (reference sequence). The CDR3 nucleotides are TGTGCCAGCAGCTTAGCATGGATACCCGGGGATGAAAAACTGTTTTTT. It yields the protein CASSLAWIPGDEKLFF.

J is TRBJ2-1 and V is TRBV9; 13 bases are a match to TRBD2. V trimming: 2 bases; J trimming: 4 bases; junction bases outside the gene matches: 6. This CDR3 has 17 residues. Germline CDR1 is SGDLS and CDR2 is YYNGEE. The CDR3 protein is CASSVGLAGAKYNEQFF. As DNA, the CDR3 is TGTGCCAGCAGCGTTGGACTAGCGGGGGCCAAGTACAATGAGCAGTTCTTC. Variable domain in full (rest from reference TRBV9 and TRBJ2-1): DSGVTQTPKHLITATGQRVTLRCSPRSGDLSVYWYQQSLDQGLQFLIQYYNGEERAKGNILERFSAQQFPDLHSELNLSSLELGDSALYFCASSVGLAGAKYNEQFFGPGTRLTVL.

The rearrangement joins TRBV11-1 to TRBJ2-5, with 10 bases lining up with TRBD1. V shed 5 bases, J shed 4 bases, and the junction held 10 bases outside the gene matches. Germline V gene data show CDR1 as SGHAT and CDR2 as FQDESV (reference sequence). This CDR3 has 16 amino acids. The CDR3 DNA sequence: TGTGCCAGCAGCCCAGCAGGGACAGGGGTTGTAGAGACCCAGTACTTC. Its protein is CASSPAGTGVVETQYF.

The chain carries TRBV11-2 and TRBJ2-7; no reliable D call. Trimming shortened V by 5 bases and J by 0 bases, and 11 bases separated the two germline ends. The germline V gene encodes CDR1 SGHAT and CDR2 FQNNGV. The CDR3 loop spans 14 amino acids. CDR3 sequence reads: CASSRTRSSYEQYF. The CDR3 nucleotides are TGTGCCAGCAGCCGCACAAGGAGCTCCTACGAGCAGTACTTC.

The chain employs TRBV4-1 and TRBJ1-5; weak D call: TRBD1 (6 bases). This CDR3 has 17 residues. The V gene's germline CDR1 is MGHRA and CDR2 YSYEKL. V shed 1 base and J shed 6 bases, with 19 bases lying between them. In nucleotides, the CDR3 is TGCGCCAGCAGCCAAGGGGGGCTTTCCGAGGTAGGTCAGCCCCAGCATTTT. Its translation: CASSQGGLSEVGQPQHF.

The rearrangement joins TRBV7-8 to TRBJ1-6, with 10 bases that match TRBD1. This CDR3 contains 18 residues. J was trimmed by 1 base and V by 0 bases; bases with no gene match: 3. CDR1 SGHVS and CDR2 FQNEAQ come from the germline V gene. CDR3 in amino acids: CASSLATGGWSYNSPLHF. The CDR3 region has the DNA TGTGCCAGCAGCTTAGCGACAGGGGGCTGGTCCTATAATTCACCCCTCCACTTT. The variable domain in full, completed from reference TRBV7-8 and TRBJ1-6, reads GAGVSQSPRYKVAKRGQDVALRCDPISGHVSLFWYQQALGQGPEFLTYFQNEAQLDKSGLPSDRFFAERPEGSVSTLKIQRTQQEDSAVYLCASSLATGGWSYNSPLHFGNGTRLTVT.

The J gene is TRBJ1-2, the V gene TRBV2; maybe TRBD1 (6 bases). The CDR3 contains 12 residues. V gave up 10 bases and J gave up 5 bases, with 14 bases separating them. Germline V gene sequence: CDR1 SNHLY, CDR2 FYNNEI. In DNA, the CDR3 is TGTGCCACGAGAGGGCAGGGGTATGGCTACACCTTC. Protein sequence: CATRGQGYGYTF.

The rearrangement joins TRBV5-1 to TRBJ2-1; 10 positions agree with TRBD1. The V segment lost 4 bases and the J segment 6 bases; nucleotides outside the gene matches: 7. Germline loops: CDR1 SGHRS, CDR2 YFSETQ. The CDR3 is 15 residues long. In DNA form, the CDR3 reads TGCGCCAGCAGCAAGGGACAGGGGTTGGTCAATGAGCAGTTCTTC. It yields the protein CASSKGQGLVNEQFF. Supplemented by reference TRBV5-1 and TRBJ2-1, the full variable domain reads KAGVTQTPRYLIKTRGQQVTLSCSPISGHRSVSWYQQTPGQGLQFLFEYFSETQRNKGNFPGRFSGRQFSNSRSEMNVSTLELGDSALYLCASSKGQGLVNEQFFGPGTRLTVL.

The chain carries TRBV14 and TRBJ1-1; no firm D call. The CDR3 runs 16 residues. Between the trimmed V and J ends, which lost 0 bases and 0 bases, there was a span of 11 bases. Germline assignment: CDR1 SGHDN and CDR2 FVKESK. The CDR3 region is CASSQDEGAVNTEAFF. DNA of the CDR3: TGTGCCAGCAGCCAAGATGAGGGAGCTGTGAACACTGAAGCTTTCTTT.

This clone was seen more than once but under ten times. The chain joins TRBV10-3 to TRBJ1-5, with D tentatively TRBD1 (5 bases). Trimming took 5 bases from V and 4 from J, leaving 6 bases between them. CDR1 and CDR2 from the germline V gene are ENHRY and SYGVKD. The CDR3 is made up of 12 amino acids. CDR3: CAISPGNQPQHF. CDR3 DNA sequence: TGTGCCATCAGTCCAGGGAATCAGCCCCAGCATTTT.

J is TRBJ2-1 and V is TRBV6-4; D unclear. The CDR3 has 15 amino acids. Deletions cut 2 bases from V and 1 base from J, with 9 bases between. Germline-derived CDR1 and CDR2 are MRHNA and SNTAGT. CDR3 residues: CASSDVPESYNEQFF. CDR3 nucleotide sequence: TGTGCCAGCAGTGACGTGCCCGAGTCCTACAATGAGCAGTTCTTC.

J is TRBJ1-5 and V is TRBV15; D is perhaps TRBD1 (5 bases). Per the germline V gene, CDR1 is LNHNV and CDR2 is YYDKDF (reference sequence). This CDR3 has 16 residues. V was pared by 3 bases and J by 4 bases, with 16 bases between. CDR3 in DNA: TGTGCCACCAGCAGCATCTCGGGACTGTTGAATCAGCCCCAGCATTTT. Amino acids: CATSSISGLLNQPQHF. Complete variable domain (other parts from reference TRBV15 and TRBJ1-5): DAMVIQNPRYQVTQFGKPVTLSCSQTLNHNVMYWYQQKSSQAPKLLFHYYDKDFNNEADTPDNFQSRRPNTSFCFLDIRSPGLGDTAMYLCATSSISGLLNQPQHFGDGTRLSIL.

This clone has only a few counts. The chain joins TRBV6-5 to TRBJ1-1, with D unresolved. The CDR3 has 15 residues. In germline, CDR1 is MNHEY, CDR2 SVGAGI. With 0 bases removed from V and 0 bases from J, the gap between germline ends came to 8 bases. CDR3: CASSYSSTVNTEAFF. Here the CDR3 DNA reads TGTGCCAGCAGTTACTCGAGTACGGTGAACACTGAAGCTTTCTTT.

The count of this clone is one. The chain employs TRBV11-1 and TRBJ2-2; D might be TRBD1 (6 bases). Germline lookup yields CDR1 SGHAT and CDR2 FQDESV (reference sequence). The CDR3 consists of 15 residues. V lost 5 bases and J 2 bases, leaving 12 bases between the germline ends. The CDR3 region is CASSVYRANTGELFF. The CDR3 nucleotides are TGTGCCAGCAGCGTATACAGGGCCAACACCGGGGAGCTGTTTTTT. The full variable domain, in which reference TRBV11-1 and TRBJ2-2 provide the parts outside the CDR3, is EAEVAQSPRYKITEKSQAVAFWCDPISGHATLYWYRQILGQGPELLVQFQDESVVDDSQLPKDRFSAERLKGVDSTLKIQPAELGDSAMYLCASSVYRANTGELFFGEGSRLTVL.

A few counts support this clone. CDR3 nucleotides: TGTGCCAGCAGTGAATTGCCAGGGGTGCGTCAGCCCCAGCATTTT. Amino acids: CASSELPGVRQPQHF. The chain has TRBV6-1 and TRBJ1-5; TRBD1 is a possible D gene (6 bases). The CDR3 consists of 15 residues. The ends were cut back, 2 bases at V and 6 bases at J, with 14 bases in the middle. Germline V gives CDR1 MNHNS, CDR2 SASEGT.

This clone was detected only a few times. V gene TRBV10-1 combines with J gene TRBJ2-2; TRBD1 matches 10 bases. Germline CDR1 is WNHNN and CDR2 is SYGVQD (reference sequence). CDR3 length: 15 amino acids. The J segment lost 5 bases and the V segment lost 6 bases, leaving 6 bases of the junction unmatched. The CDR3 DNA sequence: TGCGCCAGCAGCGCTCGGACAGGGGGTACCGGGGAGCTGTTTTTT. Translation gives CASSARTGGTGELFF.

The CDR3 here is CASSAGPFGDTEAFF. CDR3 DNA sequence: TGTGCCAGTAGTGCCGGTCCCTTCGGGGACACTGAAGCTTTCTTT. This chain links TRBV19 with TRBJ1-1; D unclear. CDR1 is LNHDA and CDR2 is SQIVND in the germline V gene (reference sequence). The CDR3 loop spans 15 amino acids. Trimming shortened V by 5 bases and J by 3 bases, and 16 bases separated the two germline ends.